This T cell receptor beta chain was recorded in a study of CD8+ T cells in alopecia areata. Sequencing relied on a cDNA template that was reverse transcribed from extracted RNA. The protocol was immunoSEQ multiplex PCR, while the TCRdb copy is restricted to in-frame clones and leaves out a portion. The repertoire includes roughly 220,000 clones, roughly three fifths of them detected once, and 0.95% to 1.5% sits in the top ten. Germline assignment: CDR1 ENHRY and CDR2 SYGVKD. The CDR3 has 17 residues. V was pared by 4 bases and J by 3 bases, with 6 bases of the junction left unmatched. Treatment meaning: oral pan-JAK inhibitor, 5-10 mg twice daily.

The V call is TRBV10-3, the J call TRBJ2-3; TRBD2 agrees at 14 bases. This specimen consisted of CD4+ T cells sorted from blood, obtained at week 44, from a patient treated with tofacitinib. This receptor was identified in a human donor with alopecia areata. The CDR3 region is CAISVGRLAGGTDTQYF. The CDR3 DNA follows: TGTGCCATCAGTGTGGGCCGACTAGCGGGGGGGACAGATACGCAGTATTTT.